This passage covers 13 T cell receptor beta chains from one sample sequenced in a study of shared clonotypes between healthy human individuals. Sequenced by immunoSEQ multiplex PCR; TCRdb stores in-frame clones only, minus some. The table lists approximately 2,300,000 clones, about 90% of them singletons. The specimen was naive CD4+ T cells from PBMCs. Subset denoted: CD45RA+ positively selected. These receptor sequences come from a man aged 18 to 29 in good health. Some clones in this sample may be carry-over from other donors' samples.

This chain joins TRBV5-1 and TRBJ1-1, with unresolved D. Germline loops: CDR1 SGHRS, CDR2 YFSETQ. The CDR3 has 13 amino acids. V was clipped by 7 bases and J by 2 bases, with 12 bases between them. The CDR3 loop reads CASAEGTNTEAFF. The CDR3 region has the DNA TGCGCCAGCGCCGAGGGTACAAACACTGAAGCTTTCTTT.

V gene TRBV7-8 combines with J gene TRBJ1-5; 11 nucleotides line up with TRBD1. The CDR3 loop spans 16 amino acids. The V gene end was trimmed by 5 bases and the J gene end by 4 bases; junction bases not matched to a gene: 7. Germline-derived CDR1 and CDR2 are SGHVS and FQNEAQ. The DNA of the CDR3 is TGTGCCAGCAGCCTCCTGGACAGGGGGCTAAATCAGCCCCAGCATTTT. It is translated as CASSLLDRGLNQPQHF.

Regarding this clone: Different DNA sequences within this sample yield the same CDR3. The chain is built from TRBV5-4 and TRBJ2-3, with TRBD2 identical over 14 bases. V was pared by 4 bases and J by 3 bases, with 4 bases of the junction left unmatched. Germline V gives CDR1 SGHNT, CDR2 YYREEE (reference sequence). The CDR3 totals 16 residues. The CDR3 here is CASSPGLAGVTDTQYF. The DNA for the CDR3 is TGTGCCAGCAGCCCGGGACTAGCGGGAGTGACAGATACGCAGTATTTT.

The genes are TRBV7-9 and TRBJ1-2, with a possible D match to TRBD1 (6 bases). From germline, CDR1 is SEHNR and CDR2 FQNEAQ (reference sequence). Between the trimmed V and J ends, which lost 5 bases and 1 base, there was a span of 20 bases. CDR3 length: 17 amino acids. The CDR3 DNA is TGTGCCAGCAGCCCGCGAACAGGAGGGGGGGGTAACTATGGCTACACCTTC. Translation gives CASSPRTGGGGNYGYTF.

The chain carries TRBV11-2 and TRBJ2-3; D perhaps matches TRBD2 (5 bases). Germline CDR1 and CDR2: SGHAT and FQNNGV. Trimming took 5 bases from V and 7 from J, leaving 25 bases between them. This CDR3 is 17 amino acids long. The CDR3 reads CASSPILNREIANTQYF. Here the CDR3 DNA reads TGTGCCAGCAGCCCGATCCTTAACCGGGAAATTGCTAATACGCAGTATTTT.

The chain links TRBV9 to TRBJ1-6; D may be TRBD1 (5 bases). The CDR3 has 16 amino acids. Trimming cost V 0 bases and J 0 bases, with 7 bases left between them. Germline V CDR1 and CDR2: SGDLS, YYNGEE. The DNA of the CDR3 is TGTGCCAGCAGCGTAGAGGGGAGCTCCTATAATTCACCCCTCCACTTT. Encoded protein: CASSVEGSSYNSPLHF.

Turning to this clone: The sample contains more than one DNA sequence encoding this CDR3. The genes are TRBV2 and TRBJ2-3; 7 bases fit TRBD1. Per germline, CDR1 SNHLY and CDR2 FYNNEI. V gave up 1 base and J gave up 3 bases; unmatched junction bases: 4. The CDR3 extends over 15 amino acids. DNA of the CDR3: TGTGCCAGCAGTGAAGGGCCAGGGGGAACAGATACGCAGTATTTT. Protein product: CASSEGPGGTDTQYF.

The chain carries TRBV5-1 and TRBJ2-1, with TRBD2 matching 12 bases. The trim removed 0 bases at V and 5 bases at J, leaving 6 bases unmatched. CDR1 is SGHRS, CDR2 YFSETQ, per germline. The CDR3 has 17 amino acids. This CDR3 is CASSLEASGRGNNEQFF. CDR3 DNA sequence: TGCGCCAGCAGCTTGGAGGCTAGCGGGAGGGGGAACAATGAGCAGTTCTTC.

The V gene is TRBV7-3, the J gene TRBJ2-3; the D gene is possibly TRBD2 (6 bases). CDR3 length: 13 residues. CDR1 and CDR2 from the germline V gene are SGHTA and FQGTGA. The V end was cut by 5 bases, the J end by 9 bases, with 15 bases between. This CDR3 reads CASSPAAGRTQYF. CDR3 sequence (DNA): TGTGCCAGCAGCCCAGCGGCAGGGAGGACGCAGTATTTT.

V gene TRBV7-9 combines with J gene TRBJ2-4; D not resolved. This CDR3 is built from 15 residues. Looked up from germline, CDR1 is SEHNR and CDR2 is FQNEAQ (reference sequence). The germline V and J ends were trimmed by 1 base and 3 bases, with 10 bases remaining between them. CDR3 sequence (DNA): TGTGCCAGCAGCTTAGTTGCCGGTATCAAAAACATTCAGTACTTC. This translates into CASSLVAGIKNIQYF.

The chain joins TRBV28 to TRBJ2-2; 9 nucleotides line up with TRBD2. Germline CDR1 and CDR2: MDHEN and SYDVKM. This CDR3 region has 13 residues. V lost 11 bases and J lost 4; bases outside the gene matches: 5. The CDR3 region has the DNA TGTGCCGGAGCTAGCGGGGTCACCGGGGAGCTGTTTTTT. Residues: CAGASGVTGELFF.

In its sample, this clone was seen once. The V call is TRBV28, the J call TRBJ2-2; TRBD2 might be the D (5 bases). This CDR3 region has 14 residues. Germline V lookup: CDR1 MDHEN, CDR2 SYDVKM. V gave up 6 bases and J gave up 1 base, with 9 bases separating them. The CDR3 protein is CASSSGENTGELFF. For the CDR3, the DNA is TGTGCCAGCAGCTCCGGGGAGAACACCGGGGAGCTGTTTTTT.

V is TRBV21-1 and J is TRBJ2-6; TRBD2 is the table's D call, not checked against the DNA. TRBV21-1 is an annotated pseudogene. The CDR3 is 18 amino acids. The chain's CDR3 is CASSKEGSRGCGANVLTF. The CDR3 DNA reads as TGTGCCAGCAGCAAAGAAGGTAGCCGCGGATGTGGGGCCAACGTCCTGACTTTC.